This T cell receptor (beta chain) was observed in a study of blood T cell repertoires in COVID-19. Study information: The United States, Italy and Spain supplied acute and convalescent COVID-19 samples. PBMCs, B-cell-depleted T cells, or T cells provided the cDNA or gDNA that made up the material.

Assay used: immunoSEQ multiplex PCR; TCRdb lists only in-frame clones, some missing. The table records 150,000 or so clones, 84% of them present only once. This CDR3 contains 15 residues. V was clipped by 3 bases and J by 6 bases, with 16 bases between them. Looked up from germline, CDR1 is SGDLS and CDR2 is YYNGEE. The source material was peripheral blood. This clonotype originated in a woman aged 55-69 years with acute or convalescent COVID-19. The chain is built from TRBV9 and TRBJ2-1; a weak D match, TRBD2 (6 bases). The CDR3 reads CASSGELARGNEQFF. CDR3 bases: TGTGCCAGCAGCGGAGAACTAGCCCGAGGCAATGAGCAGTTCTTC.